The sequence of this T cell receptor beta chain was determined in a study of TIL therapy for anti-PD-1-resistant metastatic lung cancer. Overall study context: Tumors were harvested before any PD-1/PD-L1 blockade.

On this clone itself: Its antigen remains unidentified.

Time point of the sample: pre-treatment sample, taken before nivolumab and TIL therapy. The immunoSEQ assay was v3. The method was immunoSEQ multiplex PCR; TCRdb's version includes in-frame clones alone and lacks a portion of them. This sample has 50,000 or so clones; around 79% occur once, and the top ten carry under 5.5%. Study-wide findings and caveats: This highly selected cohort may not generalize to typical lung cancer patients.

CDR1 and CDR2 (germline): MDHEN, SYDVKM. Trimming pared 5 bases from V and 8 bases from J, leaving 15 bases between. The length of the CDR3 is 14 residues. The material sequenced was blood, taken at baseline. The sequence was obtained from a woman between 30 and 80 years old with non-small cell lung cancer. The chain couples TRBV28 to TRBJ1-4; perhaps TRBD1 as D (5 bases). The CDR3 DNA is TGTGCCAGCAGTCCCGGGGGATGGCGAGAAAAACTGTTTTTT. This encodes CASSPGGWREKLFF.